The 12 T cell receptor beta chains given below trace back to one sample, sequenced in a study of PD-L1 blockade in urothelial cancer. The data were produced by immunoSEQ multiplex PCR, yet TCRdb's version contains in-frame clones alone and is incomplete. The sample consists of some 74,000 clones, around four fifths of them appearing once. Described time point: pretreatment peripheral blood. Sequences were derived from PBMCs, sampled around atezolizumab (anti-PD-L1) treatment. Receptors were obtained from a man aged 40-49 years with urothelial cancer.

The chain carries TRBV19 and TRBJ1-1, with 10 positions matching TRBD1. Per the germline V gene, CDR1 is LNHDA and CDR2 is SQIVND (reference sequence). The CDR3 has 16 amino acids. Losses at the gene ends were 5 bases for V and 5 bases for J; bases not matched to a gene: 11. As DNA, the CDR3 is TGTGCCAGTAGTGAACCGACAGGGGGCATAAGGACTGAAGCTTTCTTT. This codes for CASSEPTGGIRTEAFF.

This chain links TRBV28 with TRBJ1-2; D gene ambiguous. CDR1 is MDHEN and CDR2 is SYDVKM in the germline V gene. CDR3 size: 11 residues. Trimming stripped 9 bases from V and 5 bases from J, with 10 bases between. The CDR3 region has the DNA TGTGCCAGTACTCTCGGGTATGGCTACACCTTC. This codes for CASTLGYGYTF.

This chain connects TRBV6-5 to TRBJ2-4; TRBD2 might be the D (6 bases). The CDR3 has 14 residues. The V gene lost 2 bases and the J gene lost 7 bases, with 12 bases spanning the gap. Germline assignment: CDR1 MNHEY and CDR2 SVGAGI. In DNA, the CDR3 is TGTGCCAGCAGTTACGGCGGGGAGGTGAACATTCAGTACTTC. Residues: CASSYGGEVNIQYF.

The V and J genes are TRBV7-8 and TRBJ1-3; TRBD1 aligns across 7 bases. This CDR3 has 15 amino acids. The V gene end was trimmed by 3 bases and the J gene end by 1 base; junction bases not matched to a gene: 3. Germline V gene sequence: CDR1 SGHVS, CDR2 FQNEAQ. CDR3 protein: CASSFQTGSGNTIYF. Written as DNA, the CDR3 is TGTGCCAGCAGCTTTCAGACAGGGTCTGGAAACACCATATATTTT. Complete variable domain (other parts from reference TRBV7-8 and TRBJ1-3): GAGVSQSPRYKVAKRGQDVALRCDPISGHVSLFWYQQALGQGPEFLTYFQNEAQLDKSGLPSDRFFAERPEGSVSTLKIQRTQQEDSAVYLCASSFQTGSGNTIYFGEGSWLTVV.

This rearrangement joins TRBV30 to TRBJ1-4, with a tentative D call TRBD1 (5 bases). This CDR3 contains 14 residues. In germline, CDR1 is GTSNPN, CDR2 SVGIG (reference sequence). V lost 1 base to trimming and J lost 7 bases, with 13 bases between them. The CDR3 region is CAWSAVQGGEKLFF. The CDR3 region has the DNA TGTGCCTGGAGTGCCGTGCAGGGCGGTGAAAAACTGTTTTTT.

V usage is TRBV6-6 and J usage is TRBJ2-5; a weak D match, TRBD2 (5 bases). Between the trimmed V and J ends, which lost 7 bases and 0 bases, there was a span of 15 bases. Per germline, CDR1 MNHNY and CDR2 SVGAGI (reference sequence). This CDR3 region has 15 residues. The CDR3 sequence is CASTKERMYQETQYF. The CDR3 DNA sequence: TGTGCCAGCACCAAAGAGCGGATGTACCAAGAGACCCAGTACTTC.

The CDR3 here is CASSRAQLGYTF. In DNA, the CDR3 is TGTGCCAGCAGCCGAGCCCAACTTGGCTACACCTTC. The J gene is TRBJ1-2, the V gene TRBV6-1; no definite D call. Germline lookup yields CDR1 MNHNS and CDR2 SASEGT. V gave up 6 bases and J gave up 7 bases, with 12 bases separating them. This CDR3 region has 12 residues.

The chain links TRBV27 to TRBJ1-4; a possible D gene is TRBD1 (6 bases). The V and J ends lost 8 bases and 1 base respectively, with 17 bases between them. The CDR3 length is 16 residues. In germline, CDR1 is MNHEY, CDR2 SMNVEV (reference sequence). The CDR3 DNA is TGTGCCAGCCGGGGGGGCGCTCTAGGAACTAATGAAAAACTGTTTTTT. It encodes CASRGGALGTNEKLFF.

This chain joins TRBV14 and TRBJ2-1; TRBD2 aligns across 7 bases. The J segment lost 1 base and the V segment lost 9 bases, leaving 6 bases of the junction unmatched. Germline V gene lookup returns CDR1 SGHDN and CDR2 FVKESK. The CDR3 is made up of 14 amino acids. CDR3 region: CASKTAGSYNEQFF. For the CDR3, the DNA is TGTGCCAGTAAGACAGCGGGATCCTACAATGAGCAGTTCTTC.

The chain carries TRBV30 and TRBJ1-2, with TRBD1 matching over 7 bases. V dropped 2 bases and J dropped 7; count of bases not matched to a gene: 7. Per germline, CDR1 GTSNPN and CDR2 SVGIG (reference sequence). The CDR3 has 13 residues. CDR3 DNA sequence: TGTGCCTGGAGTAAGGGGGCGCTCGGTGGCTACACCTTC. The encoded protein is CAWSKGALGGYTF.

The chain links TRBV9 to TRBJ1-1; D perhaps matches TRBD1 (6 bases). Trimming left V 0 bases short and J 4 bases short, with 16 bases between. Germline V CDR1 and CDR2: SGDLS, YYNGEE. The CDR3 sequence is 16 residues long. Here the CDR3 DNA reads TGTGCCAGCAGCGTAGAGGGGCAGGGGCGAGGCACTGAAGCTTTCTTT. Encoded protein: CASSVEGQGRGTEAFF. Variable domain in full (rest from reference TRBV9 and TRBJ1-1): DSGVTQTPKHLITATGQRVTLRCSPRSGDLSVYWYQQSLDQGLQFLIQYYNGEERAKGNILERFSAQQFPDLHSELNLSSLELGDSALYFCASSVEGQGRGTEAFFGQGTRLTVV.

The J gene is TRBJ1-1, the V gene TRBV2, with D tentatively TRBD1 (5 bases). Trimming stripped 7 bases from V and 5 bases from J, with 8 bases between. This CDR3 region has 11 residues. CDR1 and CDR2 from the germline V gene are SNHLY and FYNNEI. The CDR3 region has the DNA TGTGCCAGCACGGGGGGGACTGAAGCTTTCTTT. The encoded protein is CASTGGTEAFF. The full variable domain, with the rest looked up from reference TRBV2 and TRBJ1-1, is EPEVTQTPSHQVTQMGQEVILRCVPISNHLYFYWYRQILGQKVEFLVSFYNNEISEKSEIFDDQFSVERPDGSNFTLKIRSTKLEDSAMYFCASTGGTEAFFGQGTRLTVV.